This T cell receptor (beta chain) was retrieved from a study of cytomegalovirus exposure and HLA in healthy donors. Study-wide results and caveats: Reportedly, HLA-A and HLA-B alleles of most subjects were accurately predicted from TCR beta.

Comments on this clone: Its antigen is unknown.

Trimming shortened V by 4 bases and J by 4 bases, and 10 bases separated the two germline ends. This CDR3 has 13 amino acids. CDR1 is SGHDN and CDR2 is FVKESK in the germline V gene. The PCR employed 60 Vbeta primers together with 13 Jbeta primers. The protocol was immunoSEQ multiplex PCR, while the TCRdb copy is restricted to in-frame clones and leaves out a portion. This repertoire shows roughly 150,000 clones, 65% to 80% found once; its top ten account for 2.5% to 3%. The chain couples TRBV14 to TRBJ1-1, with D possibly matching TRBD1 (5 bases). This receptor was obtained from a woman in her forties or fifties in good health and CMV-seropositive. Sequencing input: PBMCs. The CDR3 DNA reads TGTGCCAGCAGCCTAGGGGTTCTCACTGAAGCTTTCTTT. Residues: CASSLGVLTEAFF.